Detailed here is one T cell receptor beta chain. Its antigen is unidentified. This sample is part of a study of CD8+CD57+ T cells in acquired aplastic anemia. Notes on the study in general: Patients shared 25 to 35 CD8+ CDR3 sequences with controls.

It was patients with CD8+CD57+ cell expansion by flow cytometry who were chosen for sequencing. All participating patients were living with severe acquired aplastic anemia. Using genomic DNA as the template, TCR beta VDJ and CDR3 profiling was carried out. TCRdb re-called the reads through MiXCR, storing one row per CDR3 protein. The repertoire consists of fewer than 250,000 distinct CDR3 sequences, with around half occurring once and the leading ten covering 6.5% to 10%. Germline V gene data show CDR1 as SNHLY and CDR2 as FYNNEI. V was clipped by 7 bases and J by 4 bases; unmatched bases: 9. This CDR3 region has 15 residues.

What was sequenced was sorted CD4+, CD8+, or CD8+CD57+ T cells (not recorded which) from PBMCs. This TCR came from a human donor with aplastic anemia. The V call is TRBV2, the J call TRBJ2-2; the match to TRBD2 covers 7 bases. In DNA, the CDR3 is TGTGCCAGCACCCCCCCTGGGAGGGGCACCGGGGAGCTGTTTTTT. As protein: CASTPPGRGTGELFF.